This T cell receptor (beta chain) was identified in a study of CD8+CD57+ T cells in acquired aplastic anemia. On the study more broadly: When averaged, DNA from sorted CD4+ and CD8+ cells came to 3 to 4 ug. Whole-study results and caveats: Found in both controls and patients were around 31 CD8+ CDR3 sequences.

Researchers used genomic DNA as the template to profile TCR beta VDJ and CDR3. TCRdb reprocessed the reads with MiXCR, giving one entry per CDR3 protein. The profile shows 200,000 or so distinct CDR3 sequences, roughly 45% of them singletons. This CDR3 contains 11 residues. The germline gives CDR1 KGHDR, CDR2 SFDVKD. V was trimmed by 7 bases and J by 4 bases, leaving 6 bases between them. There are a few counts of this clonotype. The antigen is not known. Just one base apart from a much larger clone, this may be a read error. It was patients with CD8+CD57+ cell expansion by flow cytometry who were chosen for sequencing. Patients, without exception, had severe acquired aplastic anemia.

The TCR sequence derives from a human donor with aplastic anemia. The specimen was sorted CD4+, CD8+, or CD8+CD57+ T cells (not recorded which) from PBMCs. The chain carries TRBV24-1 and TRBJ1-1, with D uncertain. The CDR3 nucleotides are TGTGCCACCAGGAAGGTCACTGAAGCTTTCTTT. It is translated as CATRKVTEAFF.